These T cell receptor beta chains were read from a single sample in a study of OX40 agonist ivuxolimab in advanced cancers. Profiling relied on immunoSEQ multiplex PCR, and the TCRdb table lists in-frame clones only, not all of them. The data show around 140,000 clones, about nine tenths seen once. The specimen comprised CD4+ or CD8+ T cells sorted from blood, sampled in a trial of the OX40 agonist ivuxolimab. These receptors were collected from an adult with an advanced solid tumor such as melanoma, head and neck, liver or kidney cancer. The CDR3 runs from the conserved cysteine through the conserved F or W. Fields, in order: CDR3 DNA, CDR3 protein, D gene, J gene, V gene, clone size. The D gene is left open where the match is weak. Some rows have no size entry. The others give once, few or many, or a class for an expanded clone.

cdr3_nt: TGCGCCAGCAGTCCGTTAAAGGGACAGGGGAATTATGGCTACACCTTC
cdr3_aa: CASSPLKGQGNYGYTF
d_call: TRBD1
j_call: TRBJ1-2
v_call: TRBV23-1
clone_size: -

cdr3_nt: TGTGCCACCAGCAGAGACAGGGGGCCCCAACATTTT
cdr3_aa: CATSRDRGPQHF
d_call: TRBD1
j_call: TRBJ1-5
v_call: TRBV15
clone_size: -

cdr3_nt: TGTGCCAGCAGTTTACAGATCGCTTACGAGCAGTACTTC
cdr3_aa: CASSLQIAYEQYF
d_call: -
j_call: TRBJ2-7
v_call: TRBV28
clone_size: -

cdr3_nt: TGTGCCAGCAGTCCAAACAGGGAATCCTATAATTCACCCCTCCACTTT
cdr3_aa: CASSPNRESYNSPLHF
d_call: -
j_call: TRBJ1-6
v_call: TRBV27
clone_size: -

cdr3_nt: TGCGCCAGCAGCCAAGATAGGTTCGGACAGGGGCGCACAGATACGCAGTATTTT
cdr3_aa: CASSQDRFGQGRTDTQYF
d_call: TRBD1
j_call: TRBJ2-3
v_call: TRBV4-1
clone_size: once

cdr3_nt: TGTGCCAGCAGTGAAGATTTTTCAGAGACCCAGTACTTC
cdr3_aa: CASSEDFSETQYF
d_call: -
j_call: TRBJ2-5
v_call: TRBV2
clone_size: -

cdr3_nt: TGTGCCTGGAGTTTGAGCTATGGCTACACCTTC
cdr3_aa: CAWSLSYGYTF
d_call: -
j_call: TRBJ1-2
v_call: TRBV30
clone_size: -

cdr3_nt: TGTGCCAGCAGCGAACAGGGGGGGAACACTGAAGCTTTCTTT
cdr3_aa: CASSEQGGNTEAFF
d_call: TRBD1
j_call: TRBJ1-1
v_call: TRBV7-8
clone_size: -

cdr3_nt: TGTGCCAGCAAAAGACAGGGGTTAACTGAAGCTTTCTTT
cdr3_aa: CASKRQGLTEAFF
d_call: TRBD1
j_call: TRBJ1-1
v_call: TRBV27
clone_size: -

cdr3_nt: TGTGCCAGCAGTTACTCCGGGCCCTCCTACGAGCAGTACTTC
cdr3_aa: CASSYSGPSYEQYF
d_call: -
j_call: TRBJ2-7
v_call: TRBV6-5
clone_size: -

cdr3_nt: TGTGCCAGCAGCCAAGATCGTCTAGAGACCCAGTACTTC
cdr3_aa: CASSQDRLETQYF
d_call: -
j_call: TRBJ2-5
v_call: TRBV14
clone_size: -

cdr3_nt: TGTGCCAGCCCCACTAGCGGGAGTAATGAGCAGTTCTTC
cdr3_aa: CASPTSGSNEQFF
d_call: TRBD2
j_call: TRBJ2-1
v_call: TRBV9
clone_size: once

cdr3_nt: TGTGCCAGCAGCACCCCAGGGGCGGTCGAGACCCAGTACTTC
cdr3_aa: CASSTPGAVETQYF
d_call: -
j_call: TRBJ2-5
v_call: TRBV11-2
clone_size: -

cdr3_nt: TGTGCCAGCAGCTCGACAGGGACGGTCAAAAACATTCAGTACTTC
cdr3_aa: CASSSTGTVKNIQYF
d_call: TRBD1
j_call: TRBJ2-4
v_call: TRBV11-3
clone_size: -

cdr3_nt: TGTGCCAGCTCACCAATAGGATACAATGAGCAGTTCTTC
cdr3_aa: CASSPIGYNEQFF
d_call: -
j_call: TRBJ2-1
v_call: TRBV18
clone_size: -

cdr3_nt: TGTGCCAGCAGCTCCCAAAGCGTCTCCTACGAGCAGTACTTC
cdr3_aa: CASSSQSVSYEQYF
d_call: -
j_call: TRBJ2-7
v_call: TRBV7-2
clone_size: -

cdr3_nt: TGTGCCTGGAGTGTACTAAGCGTTCAAGAGACCCAGTACTTC
cdr3_aa: CAWSVLSVQETQYF
d_call: -
j_call: TRBJ2-5
v_call: TRBV30
clone_size: -

cdr3_nt: TGTGCCACAAGTCGGGGGAGCTCCTACAATGAGCAGTTCTTC
cdr3_aa: CATSRGSSYNEQFF
d_call: -
j_call: TRBJ2-1
v_call: TRBV2
clone_size: -

cdr3_nt: TGCGCCAGCAGCCAGGGGGGACAGAGGGGTTATAGCAATCAGCCCCAGCATTTT
cdr3_aa: CASSQGGQRGYSNQPQHF
d_call: TRBD1
j_call: TRBJ1-5
v_call: TRBV4-1
clone_size: -

cdr3_nt: TGTGCCAGCAGCCGCCAAACTGTCTCTGGGGCCAACGTCCTGACTTTC
cdr3_aa: CASSRQTVSGANVLTF
d_call: -
j_call: TRBJ2-6
v_call: TRBV7-3
clone_size: -

cdr3_nt: TGTGCCAGCAGCTTGGGACAGTACCAAGAGACCCAGTACTTC
cdr3_aa: CASSLGQYQETQYF
d_call: TRBD1
j_call: TRBJ2-5
v_call: TRBV7-3
clone_size: -

cdr3_nt: TGTGCTAGTGTTCCGGGACAGGCTTACAATGAGCAGTTCTTC
cdr3_aa: CASVPGQAYNEQFF
d_call: TRBD1
j_call: TRBJ2-1
v_call: TRBV12-5
clone_size: few

cdr3_nt: TGCGCCAGCAGCTCCGGACTAGCGGGTGGTTGGTCGCAGTACTTC
cdr3_aa: CASSSGLAGGWSQYF
d_call: TRBD2
j_call: TRBJ2-7
v_call: TRBV5-1
clone_size: -

cdr3_nt: TGTGCCAGCAGCCAAGGGGCAGGTCAGCCCCAGCATTTT
cdr3_aa: CASSQGAGQPQHF
d_call: -
j_call: TRBJ1-5
v_call: TRBV7-9
clone_size: -

cdr3_nt: TGTGCCAGCGTAGGGGAGGAGGCCGCAACCTACGAGCAGTACTTC
cdr3_aa: CASVGEEAATYEQYF
d_call: -
j_call: TRBJ2-7
v_call: TRBV21-1
clone_size: -

cdr3_nt: TGTGCCAGCAGTTTATCGGCGGCTTCCGATGGCTACACCTTC
cdr3_aa: CASSLSAASDGYTF
d_call: -
j_call: TRBJ1-2
v_call: TRBV27
clone_size: -